This TCR beta chain was recorded in a study of blood T cells in healthy people across ages. General observations from the study: Higher naive T cell percentage went strongly together with higher TCR beta diversity.

With a J-beta primer mix and a sample-barcoded 5' primer, a second PCR ran 7 to 11 cycles. Sequencing recovered at least 3 million CDR3-containing paired-end reads from each sample. One entry per CDR3 protein, called by TCRdb with MiXCR from the 5' RACE reads. Of 1 million to 1.2 million distinct CDR3 sequences listed, around two fifths are singletons. As to this clonotype: Its matching antigen is unknown.

In germline, CDR1 is MNHEY, CDR2 SMNVEV (reference sequence). The CDR3 is 15 residues long. This TCR was sampled from a man in his late teens or twenties in good health. Input material: blood. The genes are TRBV27 and TRBJ2-7; 13 positions agree with TRBD2. The J call is uncertain, as TRBJ2-5 better fits the DNA end. CDR3 sequence: CASSFVRLAGGTQYF. The CDR3 DNA sequence: TGTGCCAGCAGTTTCGTCAGACTAGCGGGAGGGACCCAGTACTTC.